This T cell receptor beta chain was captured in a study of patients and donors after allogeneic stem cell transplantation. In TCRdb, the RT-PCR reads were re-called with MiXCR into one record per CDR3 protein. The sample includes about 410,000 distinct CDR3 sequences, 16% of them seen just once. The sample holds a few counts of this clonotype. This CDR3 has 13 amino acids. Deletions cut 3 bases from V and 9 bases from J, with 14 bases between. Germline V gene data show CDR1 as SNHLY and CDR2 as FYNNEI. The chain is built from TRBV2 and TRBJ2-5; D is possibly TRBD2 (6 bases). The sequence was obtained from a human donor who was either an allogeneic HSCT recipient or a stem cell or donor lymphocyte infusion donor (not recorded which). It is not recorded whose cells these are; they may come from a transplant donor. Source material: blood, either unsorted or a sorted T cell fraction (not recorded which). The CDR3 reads CASSEAAGGAQYF. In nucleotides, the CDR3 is TGTGCCAGCAGTGAGGCTGCCGGCGGGGCCCAGTACTTC.